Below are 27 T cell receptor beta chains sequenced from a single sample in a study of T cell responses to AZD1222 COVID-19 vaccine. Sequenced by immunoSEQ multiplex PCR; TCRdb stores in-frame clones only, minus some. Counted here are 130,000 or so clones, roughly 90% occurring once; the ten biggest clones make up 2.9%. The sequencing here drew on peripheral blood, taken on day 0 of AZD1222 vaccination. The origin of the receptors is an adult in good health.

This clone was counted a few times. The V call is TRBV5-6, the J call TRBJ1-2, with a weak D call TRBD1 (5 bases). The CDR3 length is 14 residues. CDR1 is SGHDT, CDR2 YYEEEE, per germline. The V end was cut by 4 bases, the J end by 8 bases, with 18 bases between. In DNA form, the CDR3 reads TGTGCCAGCAGCCATACCAACGGGGGACGCGGCTACACCTTC. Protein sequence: CASSHTNGGRGYTF. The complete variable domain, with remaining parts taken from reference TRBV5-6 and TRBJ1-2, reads DAGVTQSPTHLIKTRGQQVTLRCSPKSGHDTVSWYQQALGQGPQFIFQYYEEEERQRGNFPDRFSGHQFPNYSSELNVNALLLGDSALYLCASSHTNGGRGYTFGSGTRLTVV.

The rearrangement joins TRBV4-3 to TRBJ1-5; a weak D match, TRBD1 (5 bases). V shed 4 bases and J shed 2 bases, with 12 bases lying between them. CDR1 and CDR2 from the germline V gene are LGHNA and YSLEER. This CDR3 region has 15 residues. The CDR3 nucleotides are TGCGCCAGCAGCCCTAATCCAGGGCGCAATCAGCCCCAGCATTTT. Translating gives CASSPNPGRNQPQHF.

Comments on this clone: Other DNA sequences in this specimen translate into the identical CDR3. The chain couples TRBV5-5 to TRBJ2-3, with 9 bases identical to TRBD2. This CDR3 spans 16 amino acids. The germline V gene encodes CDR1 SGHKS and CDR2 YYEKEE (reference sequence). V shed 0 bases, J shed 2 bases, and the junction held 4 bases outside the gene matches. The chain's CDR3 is CASSLVGGRATDTQYF. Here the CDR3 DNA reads TGTGCCAGCAGCTTGGTAGGCGGGAGGGCCACAGATACGCAGTATTTT.

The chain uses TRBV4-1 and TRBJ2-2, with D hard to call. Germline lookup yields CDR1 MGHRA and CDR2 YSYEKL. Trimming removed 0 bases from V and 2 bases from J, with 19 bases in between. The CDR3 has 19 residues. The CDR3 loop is CASSQDQKPHRSNTGELFF. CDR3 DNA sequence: TGCGCCAGCAGCCAAGATCAAAAACCCCATCGGTCAAACACCGGGGAGCTGTTTTTT.

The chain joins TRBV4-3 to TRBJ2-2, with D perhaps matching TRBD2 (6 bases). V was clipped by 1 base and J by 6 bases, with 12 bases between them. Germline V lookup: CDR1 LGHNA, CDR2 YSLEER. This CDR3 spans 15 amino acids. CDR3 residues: CASSQVAGGSGELFF. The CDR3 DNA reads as TGCGCCAGCAGCCAAGTCGCAGGAGGGTCCGGGGAGCTGTTTTTT.

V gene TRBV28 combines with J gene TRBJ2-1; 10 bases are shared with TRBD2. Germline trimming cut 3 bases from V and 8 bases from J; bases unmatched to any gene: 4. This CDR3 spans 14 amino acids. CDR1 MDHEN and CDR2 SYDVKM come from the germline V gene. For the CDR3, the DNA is TGTGCCAGCAGTTTCCTAGCGGGAGTGTATGAGCAGTTCTTC. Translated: CASSFLAGVYEQFF.

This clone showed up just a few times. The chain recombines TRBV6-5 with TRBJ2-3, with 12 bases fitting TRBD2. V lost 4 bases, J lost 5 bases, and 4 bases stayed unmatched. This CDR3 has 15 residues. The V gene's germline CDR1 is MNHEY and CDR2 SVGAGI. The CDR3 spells CASSSLAGGIDTQYF. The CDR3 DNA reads TGTGCCAGCAGTTCCCTAGCGGGAGGGATAGATACGCAGTATTTT.

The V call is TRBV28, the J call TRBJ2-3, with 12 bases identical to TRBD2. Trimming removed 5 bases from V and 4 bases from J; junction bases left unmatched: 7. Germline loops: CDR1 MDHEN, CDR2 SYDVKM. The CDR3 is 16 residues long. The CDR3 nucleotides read TGTGCCAGCAGTCCCCCAGCTAGCGGGAGGGCAGATACGCAGTATTTT. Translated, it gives CASSPPASGRADTQYF.

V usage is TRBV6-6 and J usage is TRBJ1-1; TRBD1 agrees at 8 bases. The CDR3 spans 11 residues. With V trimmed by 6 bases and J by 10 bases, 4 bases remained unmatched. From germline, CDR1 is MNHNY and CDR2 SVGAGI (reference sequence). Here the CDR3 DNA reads TGTGCCAGCAGCCAGGGGGCTGTAGCTTTCTTT. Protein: CASSQGAVAFF.

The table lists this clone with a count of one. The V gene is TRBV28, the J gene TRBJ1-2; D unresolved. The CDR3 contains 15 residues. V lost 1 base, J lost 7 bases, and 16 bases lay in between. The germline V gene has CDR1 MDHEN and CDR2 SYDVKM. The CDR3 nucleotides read TGTGCCAGCAGTTTATTTGGGTTAGTTTCGGGTGGCTACACCTTC. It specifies CASSLFGLVSGGYTF.

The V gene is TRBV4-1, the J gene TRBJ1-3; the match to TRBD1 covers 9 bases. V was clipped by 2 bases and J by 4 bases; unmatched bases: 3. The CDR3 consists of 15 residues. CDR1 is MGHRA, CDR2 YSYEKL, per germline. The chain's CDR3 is CASSQFTGGGNTIYF. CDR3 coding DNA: TGCGCCAGCAGCCAATTCACAGGGGGCGGAAACACCATATATTTT.

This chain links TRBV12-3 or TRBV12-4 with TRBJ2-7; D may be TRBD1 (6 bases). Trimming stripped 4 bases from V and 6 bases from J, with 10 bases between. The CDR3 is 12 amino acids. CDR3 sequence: CASSSGTSEQYF. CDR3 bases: TGTGCCAGCAGTTCGGGGACAAGCGAGCAGTACTTC.

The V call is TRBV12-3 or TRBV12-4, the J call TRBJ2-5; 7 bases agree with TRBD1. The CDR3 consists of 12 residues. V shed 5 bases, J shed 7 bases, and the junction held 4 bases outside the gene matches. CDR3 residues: CASSDRVVTQYF. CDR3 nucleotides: TGTGCCAGCAGTGACAGGGTGGTGACCCAGTACTTC.

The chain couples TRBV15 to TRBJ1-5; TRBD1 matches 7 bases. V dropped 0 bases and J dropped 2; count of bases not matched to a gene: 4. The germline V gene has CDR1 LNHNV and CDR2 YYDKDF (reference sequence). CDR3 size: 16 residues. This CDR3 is CATSRDQGTGNQPQHF. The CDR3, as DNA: TGTGCCACCAGCAGAGATCAGGGGACAGGCAATCAGCCCCAGCATTTT.

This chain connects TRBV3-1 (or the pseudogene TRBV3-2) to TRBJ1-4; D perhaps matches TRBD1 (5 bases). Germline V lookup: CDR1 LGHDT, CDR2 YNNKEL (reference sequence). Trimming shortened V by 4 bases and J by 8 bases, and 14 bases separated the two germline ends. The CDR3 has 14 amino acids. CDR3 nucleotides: TGTGCCAGCAGCCTGGCAAGGGGTGTCGAAAAACTGTTTTTT. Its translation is CASSLARGVEKLFF.

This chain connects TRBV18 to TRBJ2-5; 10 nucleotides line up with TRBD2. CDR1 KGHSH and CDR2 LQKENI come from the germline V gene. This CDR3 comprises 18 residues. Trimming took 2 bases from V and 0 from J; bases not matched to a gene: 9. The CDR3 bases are TGTGCCAGCTCACCAGTTAGCGGGGGGACTATCGACCAAGAGACCCAGTACTTC. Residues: CASSPVSGGTIDQETQYF. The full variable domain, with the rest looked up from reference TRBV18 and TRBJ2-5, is NAGVMQNPRHLVRRRGQEARLRCSPMKGHSHVYWYRQLPEEGLKFMVYLQKENIIDESGMPKERFSAEFPKEGPSILRIQQVVRGDSAAYFCASSPVSGGTIDQETQYFGPGTRLLVL.

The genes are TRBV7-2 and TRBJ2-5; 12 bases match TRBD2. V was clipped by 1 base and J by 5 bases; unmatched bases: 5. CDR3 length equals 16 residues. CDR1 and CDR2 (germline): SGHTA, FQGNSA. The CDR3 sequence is CASSLEASGGAETQYF. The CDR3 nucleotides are TGTGCCAGCAGCTTAGAGGCTAGCGGGGGGGCGGAGACCCAGTACTTC.

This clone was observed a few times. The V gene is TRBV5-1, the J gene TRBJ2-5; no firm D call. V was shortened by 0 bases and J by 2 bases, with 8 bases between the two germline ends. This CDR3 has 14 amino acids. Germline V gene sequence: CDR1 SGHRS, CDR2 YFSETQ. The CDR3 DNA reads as TGCGCCAGCAGCTTGGTTTCTGGACAAGAGACCCAGTACTTC. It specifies CASSLVSGQETQYF.

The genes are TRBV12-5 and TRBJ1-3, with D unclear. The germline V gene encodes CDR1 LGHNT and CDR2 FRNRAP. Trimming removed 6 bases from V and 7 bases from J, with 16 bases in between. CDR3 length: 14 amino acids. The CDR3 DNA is TGTGCTAGTGGGGAGTCCGCTATGGGGAACACCATATATTTT. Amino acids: CASGESAMGNTIYF. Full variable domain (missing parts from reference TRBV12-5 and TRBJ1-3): DARVTQTPRHKVTEMGQEVTMRCQPILGHNTVFWYRQTMMQGLELLAYFRNRAPLDDSGMPKDRFSAEMPDATLATLKIQPSEPRDSAVYFCASGESAMGNTIYFGEGSWLTVV.

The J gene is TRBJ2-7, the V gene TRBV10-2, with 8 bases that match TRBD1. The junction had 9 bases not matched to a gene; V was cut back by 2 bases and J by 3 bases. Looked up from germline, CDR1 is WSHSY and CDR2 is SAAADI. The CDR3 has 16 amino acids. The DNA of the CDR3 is TGCGCCAGCAGTGAGGCTTACGGACAGGGAGGCTACGAGCAGTACTTC. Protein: CASSEAYGQGGYEQYF.

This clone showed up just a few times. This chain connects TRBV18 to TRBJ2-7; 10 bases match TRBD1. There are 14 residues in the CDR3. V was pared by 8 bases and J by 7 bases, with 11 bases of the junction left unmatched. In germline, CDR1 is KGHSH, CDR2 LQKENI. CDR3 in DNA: TGTGCCAGCCTACGGACAGGGGGGACCGGAGAGCAGTACTTC. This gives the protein CASLRTGGTGEQYF.

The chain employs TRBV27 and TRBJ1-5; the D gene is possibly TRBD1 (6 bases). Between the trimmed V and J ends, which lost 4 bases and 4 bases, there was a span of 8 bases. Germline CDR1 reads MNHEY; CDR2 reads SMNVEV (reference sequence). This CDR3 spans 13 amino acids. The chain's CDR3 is CASSYQGNQPQHF. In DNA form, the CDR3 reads TGTGCCAGCAGTTATCAGGGGAATCAGCCCCAGCATTTT.

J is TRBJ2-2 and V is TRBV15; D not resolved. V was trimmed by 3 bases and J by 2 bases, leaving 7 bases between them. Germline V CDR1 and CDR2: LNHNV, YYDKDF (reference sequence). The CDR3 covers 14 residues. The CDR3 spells CATSSGANTGELFF. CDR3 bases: TGTGCCACCAGCAGCGGAGCAAACACCGGGGAGCTGTTTTTT.

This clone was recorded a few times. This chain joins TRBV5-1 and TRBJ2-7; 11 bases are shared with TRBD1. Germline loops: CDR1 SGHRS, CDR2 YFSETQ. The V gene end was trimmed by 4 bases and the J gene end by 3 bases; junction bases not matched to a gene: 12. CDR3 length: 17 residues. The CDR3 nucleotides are TGCGCCAGCAGCGCGGGACAGGGGGTCAACCCATACTACGAGCAGTACTTC. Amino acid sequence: CASSAGQGVNPYYEQYF. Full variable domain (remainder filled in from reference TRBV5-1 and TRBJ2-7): KAGVTQTPRYLIKTRGQQVTLSCSPISGHRSVSWYQQTPGQGLQFLFEYFSETQRNKGNFPGRFSGRQFSNSRSEMNVSTLELGDSALYLCASSAGQGVNPYYEQYFGPGTRLTVT.

This CDR3 is CASSLVGTSGGAGDTQYF. CDR3 bases: TGCGCCAGCAGCTTGGTGGGGACTAGCGGGGGGGCCGGAGATACGCAGTATTTT. The chain recombines TRBV5-1 with TRBJ2-3, with 16 bases identical to TRBD2. Trimming took 0 bases from V and 5 from J; bases not matched to a gene: 6. Germline assignment: CDR1 SGHRS and CDR2 YFSETQ. This CDR3 region has 18 residues. The whole variable domain, filled in from reference TRBV5-1 and TRBJ2-3, reads KAGVTQTPRYLIKTRGQQVTLSCSPISGHRSVSWYQQTPGQGLQFLFEYFSETQRNKGNFPGRFSGRQFSNSRSEMNVSTLELGDSALYLCASSLVGTSGGAGDTQYFGPGTRLTVL.

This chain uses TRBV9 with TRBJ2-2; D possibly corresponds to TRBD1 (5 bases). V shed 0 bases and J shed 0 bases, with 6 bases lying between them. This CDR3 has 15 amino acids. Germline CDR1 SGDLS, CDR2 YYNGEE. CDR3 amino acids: CASSVEGANTGELFF. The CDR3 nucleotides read TGTGCCAGCAGCGTAGAAGGGGCGAACACCGGGGAGCTGTTTTTT.

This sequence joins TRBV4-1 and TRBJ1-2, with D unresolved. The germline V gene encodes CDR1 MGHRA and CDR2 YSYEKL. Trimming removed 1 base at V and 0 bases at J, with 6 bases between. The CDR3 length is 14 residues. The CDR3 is CASSQVGANYGYTF. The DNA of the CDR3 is TGCGCCAGCAGCCAAGTGGGAGCTAACTATGGCTACACCTTC.